This T cell receptor (beta chain) emerged from a study of T cells in narcolepsy. Regarding the study as a whole: Autoreactive clone sequences were missing from some blood memory CD4+ repertoires.

The data were produced by immunoSEQ multiplex PCR, yet TCRdb's version contains in-frame clones alone and is incomplete. The sample yields over 25,000 clones, around 79% seen once. The CDR3 is 16 amino acids. The V end was cut by 0 bases, the J end by 3 bases, with 14 bases between. The germline V gene encodes CDR1 SGDLS and CDR2 YYNGEE. As regards this clone: Its antigen is currently unknown.

The material sequenced was memory (CD45RA-) CD4+ T cells from blood. The gene calls are TRBV9 and TRBJ2-3; D is unresolved. This TCR came from a human donor in good health. The CDR3 is CASSVGADLFTDTQYF. Written as DNA, the CDR3 is TGTGCCAGCAGCGTAGGGGCGGACCTCTTTACAGATACGCAGTATTTT.